This T cell receptor beta chain was obtained from a study of blood T cells in healthy people across ages. Then a second PCR, running about 6 to 12 cycles, was carried out with a sample-barcoded 5' primer and a J-beta primer mix. TCRdb analysed the 5' RACE reads with MiXCR anew, one entry per CDR3 protein. This sample carries 700,000 to 900,000 distinct CDR3 sequences, around half of them seen once, and the ten largest clones take roughly 37%. Per the germline V gene, CDR1 is SGHVS and CDR2 is FQNEAQ. Trimming took off 2 bases at V and 11 bases at J, with 18 bases between the two ends. This CDR3 spans 14 amino acids.

The receptor's source is a man aged 80 or over in good health. The rearrangement uses TRBV7-8 and TRBJ2-5, with D possibly TRBD2 on 5 matching bases. The sequenced sample consisted of blood. The CDR3 is CASSLTSITQEQYF. The DNA of the CDR3 is TGTGCCAGCAGCTTAACTAGTATTACGCAAGAGCAGTACTTC.